This note documents a single T cell receptor (beta chain) sequence. What it binds is not known. This entry is derived from a study of blood T cells in healthy people across ages. Overall study results and limits: Strong correlation existed between TCR beta diversity and naive T cell percentage.

With 4 bases clipped from V and 4 bases from J, the junction kept 3 bases outside the gene matches. Germline V gene lookup returns CDR1 LGHDT and CDR2 YNNKEL (reference sequence). The CDR3 is 15 amino acids. A sample-barcoded 5' primer and a J-beta primer mix were used in a second PCR of roughly 7 to 11 cycles. Individual samples furnished no less than 3 million CDR3-containing paired-end reads apiece. In TCRdb, the 5' RACE reads were re-called with MiXCR into one record per CDR3 protein. The repertoire holds roughly 1.7 million distinct CDR3 sequences, with 30% to 35% as singletons. Extraction of total RNA produced a minimum of 5.5 micrograms from each sample.

The origin of this receptor is a woman in her 30s in good health. Material for sequencing was blood. This chain joins TRBV3-1 and TRBJ1-4, with 10 positions matching TRBD1. CDR3 protein: CASSRWTGGNEKLFF. The CDR3 nucleotides are TGTGCCAGCAGCCGGTGGACAGGGGGTAATGAAAAACTGTTTTTT. Variable domain in full (rest from reference TRBV3-1 and TRBJ1-4): DTAVSQTPKYLVTQMGNDKSIKCEQNLGHDTMYWYKQDSKKFLKIMFSYNNKELIINETVPNRFSPKSPDKAHLNLHINSLELGDSAVYFCASSRWTGGNEKLFFGSGTQLSVL.